Each of the 15 T cell receptor beta chains below was sequenced from the same sample in a study of T cells in Graves' hyperthyroidism and ophthalmopathy. Amplification of TCR beta CDR3 regions was performed using RNA transcripts as template. In the first-round RT-PCR of the TCR CDR3, the HTBI primer set was used. Each CDR3 protein is one row after TCRdb ran MiXCR on the multiplex PCR reads. The sample holds hundreds of thousands of distinct CDR3 sequences, about 20% seen once. The sample comprised blood. The receptors shown here come from a young man with Graves' ophthalmopathy.

This clonotype occurred a few times. This rearrangement joins TRBV5-1 to TRBJ1-1, with D perhaps TRBD1 (5 bases). Trimming took 3 bases from V and 2 from J, leaving 11 bases between them. This CDR3 region has 14 residues. CDR1 is SGHRS, CDR2 YFSETQ, per germline. CDR3 DNA sequence: TGCGCCAGCAGCTACTCGGGGACTAACACTGAAGCTTTCTTT. Amino acids: CASSYSGTNTEAFF.

The chain uses TRBV7-3 and TRBJ2-1; 14 nucleotides match TRBD2. The CDR3 sequence is 15 residues long. J gave up 7 bases and V 5 bases, and 4 bases lay outside the gene matches. The germline V gene encodes CDR1 SGHTA and CDR2 FQGTGA. The chain's CDR3 is CASSVGTSGSNEQFF. DNA for the CDR3: TGTGCCAGCAGCGTTGGGACTAGCGGGAGTAATGAGCAGTTCTTC.

The table lists this clonotype with a few counts. The chain recombines TRBV28 with TRBJ2-1; 13 positions agree with TRBD2. J gave up 4 bases and V 3 bases, and 9 bases lay outside the gene matches. In germline, CDR1 is MDHEN, CDR2 SYDVKM. The CDR3 has 18 amino acids. CDR3 loop: CASSLGLAGSGDYNEQFF. The CDR3 nucleotides are TGTGCCAGCAGTTTGGGACTAGCGGGATCGGGCGATTACAATGAGCAGTTCTTC.

The chain uses TRBV11-3 and TRBJ2-2; D gene ambiguous. CDR3 length: 14 amino acids. Trimming took 2 bases from V and 5 from J, leaving 9 bases between them. Looked up from germline, CDR1 is SGHNT and CDR2 is YENEEA. The DNA of the CDR3 is TGTGCCAGCAGCTTAATCTTACGGACCGGGGAGCTGTTTTTT. It specifies CASSLILRTGELFF.

The chain carries TRBV2 and TRBJ1-1, with D perhaps TRBD1 (6 bases). This CDR3 is 14 amino acids long. V lost 10 bases and J lost 1, with 16 bases in between. Germline V CDR1 and CDR2: SNHLY, FYNNEI. The CDR3 DNA follows: TGTGCCAACGAGGACAGAAACCAGAACACTGAAGCTTTCTTT. Its protein is CANEDRNQNTEAFF.

The chain combines TRBV2 with TRBJ2-2; 11 bases match TRBD1. V was pared by 7 bases and J by 3 bases, with 4 bases of the junction left unmatched. Per germline, CDR1 SNHLY and CDR2 FYNNEI. This CDR3 spans 15 amino acids. In DNA, the CDR3 is TGTGCCAGCAAGGTGGACAGGGGGCACACCGGGGAGCTGTTTTTT. Translation gives CASKVDRGHTGELFF.

CDR3 in amino acids: CASSQRAAEQFF. The CDR3 DNA sequence: TGTGCCAGCAGCCAACGAGCGGCCGAGCAGTTCTTC. The V gene is TRBV3-1, the J gene TRBJ2-1, with D perhaps matching TRBD2 (5 bases). Trimming took 2 bases from V and 10 from J, leaving 9 bases between them. There are 12 residues in the CDR3. CDR1 LGHDT and CDR2 YNNKEL come from the germline V gene (reference sequence).

This clonotype has just a few counts. V is TRBV14 and J is TRBJ2-5; D call uncertain. Trimming pared 0 bases from V and 6 bases from J, leaving 8 bases between. Germline-derived CDR1 and CDR2 are SGHDN and FVKESK. This CDR3 is built from 13 residues. Written as DNA, the CDR3 is TGTGCCAGCAGCCAAGATCTTGTGAAGACCCAGTACTTC. Translation: CASSQDLVKTQYF. Drawing the rest from reference TRBV14 and TRBJ2-5, the complete variable domain is EAGVTQFPSHSVIEKGQTVTLRCDPISGHDNLYWYRRVMGKEIKFLLHFVKESKQDESGMPNNRFLAERTGGTYSTLKVQPAELEDSGVYFCASSQDLVKTQYFGPGTRLLVL.

Many counts were recorded for this clonotype. This rearrangement joins TRBV30 to TRBJ2-1; D uncertain. With 4 bases removed from V and 8 bases from J, the gap between germline ends came to 9 bases. CDR1 GTSNPN and CDR2 SVGIG come from the germline V gene (reference sequence). CDR3 size: 11 residues. In DNA, the CDR3 is TGTGCCTGGATCCCCCCTGATGAGCAGTTCTTC. This translates into CAWIPPDEQFF. Full variable domain (remainder filled in from reference TRBV30 and TRBJ2-1): SQTIHQWPATLVQPVGSPLSLECTVEGTSNPNLYWYRQAAGRGLQLLFYSVGIGQISSEVPQNLSASRPQDRQFILSSKKLLLSDSGFYLCAWIPPDEQFFGPGTRLTVL.

This clonotype was seen ten or more times. This chain connects TRBV27 to TRBJ1-1, with 8 positions matching TRBD1. V trimming: 5 bases; J trimming: 1 base; junction bases outside the gene matches: 9. Germline CDR1 is MNHEY and CDR2 is SMNVEV (reference sequence). This CDR3 is built from 16 residues. The CDR3: CASSITTQGANTEAFF. In nucleotides, the CDR3 is TGTGCCAGCAGTATAACTACTCAGGGGGCGAACACTGAAGCTTTCTTT.

Ten or more counts support this clonotype. The rearrangement joins TRBV28 to TRBJ1-2; the D is unclear. Between the trimmed V and J ends, which lost 5 bases and 4 bases, there was a span of 14 bases. CDR1 and CDR2 (germline): MDHEN, SYDVKM. The CDR3 contains 14 residues. This CDR3 reads CASSLTARAYGYTF. The CDR3, as DNA: TGTGCCAGCAGTCTGACTGCAAGGGCCTATGGCTACACCTTC.

This chain joins TRBV14 and TRBJ1-2; tentative D call: TRBD1 (5 bases). This CDR3 contains 12 residues. V gave up 4 bases and J gave up 8 bases, with 11 bases separating them. Germline CDR1 and CDR2: SGHDN and FVKESK. The CDR3 region is CASSPGGGGYTF. CDR3 DNA: TGTGCCAGCAGCCCCGGCGGGGGAGGCTACACCTTC. The variable domain in full, with the rest retrieved from reference TRBV14 and TRBJ1-2, is EAGVTQFPSHSVIEKGQTVTLRCDPISGHDNLYWYRRVMGKEIKFLLHFVKESKQDESGMPNNRFLAERTGGTYSTLKVQPAELEDSGVYFCASSPGGGGYTFGSGTRLTVV.

J is TRBJ2-5 and V is TRBV20-1, with 10 bases lining up with TRBD2. Germline values: CDR1 DFQATT, CDR2 SNEGSKA (reference sequence). CDR3 length equals 16 residues. Losses at the gene ends were 6 bases for V and 4 bases for J; bases not matched to a gene: 14. CDR3 bases: TGCAGTGCGGGGCGGACTAGCGGTCAGGGTCGAGAGACCCAGTACTTC. Its translation is CSAGRTSGQGRETQYF.

V and J are TRBV7-9 and TRBJ2-1; 14 bases match TRBD2. With V trimmed by 6 bases and J by 8 bases, 15 bases remained unmatched. The CDR3 totals 18 residues. Germline V gene data show CDR1 as SEHNR and CDR2 as FQNEAQ (reference sequence). CDR3: CASSSFPGTSGSGDEQFF. CDR3 sequence (DNA): TGTGCCAGCAGTTCTTTCCCCGGGACTAGCGGGAGTGGGGATGAGCAGTTCTTC.

The chain uses TRBV7-9 and TRBJ1-3; D is unclear. V lost 0 bases and J lost 0, with 6 bases in between. This CDR3 is 15 amino acids long. Germline V CDR1 and CDR2: SEHNR, FQNEAQ (reference sequence). The CDR3, as DNA: TGTGCCAGCAGCTTAGCGATGAGCTCTGGAAACACCATATATTTT. This codes for CASSLAMSSGNTIYF.